This entry is about one T cell receptor beta chain. Its antigen is unidentified. CDR3 size: 14 residues. Per germline, CDR1 MNHEY and CDR2 SMNVEV (reference sequence). V was cut by 5 bases and J by 10 bases, with 15 bases left in between. What was amplified from RNA transcripts were TCR beta CDR3 regions. Primed by the HTBI set, a first-round RT-PCR was run on the TCR CDR3. One entry per CDR3 protein, called by TCRdb with MiXCR from the multiplex PCR reads. The repertoire holds about 600,000 distinct CDR3 sequences, with approximately 15% as singletons. The sample is drawn from a study of T cells in Graves' hyperthyroidism and ophthalmopathy. Study outcomes and limitations: The model anticipated ophthalmopathy a median 6.5 months pre-onset.

This clonotype was sampled from a woman younger than 35 with Graves' ophthalmopathy. The V call is TRBV27, the J call TRBJ1-6; the D gene is possibly TRBD1 (5 bases). Sequencing was done on a sample of blood. This CDR3 reads CASSPDGWDSPLHF. In DNA form, the CDR3 reads TGTGCCAGCAGTCCGGACGGCTGGGACTCACCCCTCCACTTT.